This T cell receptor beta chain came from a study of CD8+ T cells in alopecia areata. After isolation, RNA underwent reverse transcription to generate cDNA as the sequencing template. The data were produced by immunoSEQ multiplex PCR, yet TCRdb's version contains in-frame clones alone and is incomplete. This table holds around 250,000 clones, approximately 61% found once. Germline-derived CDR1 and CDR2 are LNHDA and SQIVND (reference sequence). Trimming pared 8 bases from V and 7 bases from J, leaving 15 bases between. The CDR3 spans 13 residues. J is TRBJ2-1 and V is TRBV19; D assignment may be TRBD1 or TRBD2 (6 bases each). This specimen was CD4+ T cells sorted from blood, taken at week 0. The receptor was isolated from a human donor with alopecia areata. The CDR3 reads CASSLGAGNEQFF. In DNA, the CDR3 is TGTGCCAGTTCGTTGGGGGCGGGAAATGAGCAGTTCTTC.